These 18 T cell receptor beta chains came from one sample sequenced in a study of blood T cell repertoires in COVID-19. TCRdb's table, derived via immunoSEQ multiplex PCR, lists solely in-frame clones and lacks some. The sample lists 100,000 to 120,000 clones, about 85% occurring once. The sample was peripheral blood. The receptors here all came from a human donor in a cohort sampled during active COVID-19.

The rearrangement joins TRBV19 to TRBJ1-2, with unresolved D. V lost 9 bases and J lost 8, with 10 bases in between. CDR3 length: 10 amino acids. In germline, CDR1 is LNHDA, CDR2 SQIVND (reference sequence). The CDR3 DNA sequence: TGTGCCAGCGGCGGGAGAGGCTACACCTTC. It specifies CASGGRGYTF. Together with reference TRBV19 and TRBJ1-2, the CDR3 gives the full variable domain: DGGITQSPKYLFRKEGQNVTLSCEQNLNHDAMYWYRQDPGQGLRLIYYSQIVNDFQKGDIAEGYSVSREKKESFPLTVTSAQKNPTAFYLCASGGRGYTFGSGTRLTVV.

The rearrangement links TRBV7-3 to TRBJ2-2; a possible D gene is TRBD2 (5 bases). Trimming stripped 0 bases from V and 0 bases from J, with 11 bases between. Per germline, CDR1 SGHTA and CDR2 FQGTGA. The CDR3 runs 17 residues. CDR3 bases: TGTGCCAGCAGCTTAACGAGGGATAATGCGAACACCGGGGAGCTGTTTTTT. Translating it yields CASSLTRDNANTGELFF.

This rearrangement joins TRBV28 to TRBJ1-4, with 7 bases lining up with TRBD1. From germline, CDR1 is MDHEN and CDR2 SYDVKM. This CDR3 has 16 residues. After removal of 6 bases from V and 5 bases from J, the junction contained 12 bases not matched to a gene. The CDR3 DNA reads TGTGCCAGCAGCCCAAGGGCGGGACAGACAAATGAAAAACTGTTTTTT. This sequence encodes CASSPRAGQTNEKLFF.

This chain connects TRBV6-5 to TRBJ2-7; no firm D call. The germline CDR1 and CDR2 sequences are MNHEY and SVGAGI. Trimming took off 6 bases at V and 2 bases at J, with 8 bases between the two ends. CDR3 size: 12 residues. For the CDR3, the DNA is TGTGCCAGCAGGGCAGGAACCTACGAGCAGTACTTC. Translated: CASRAGTYEQYF.

The chain employs TRBV4-1 and TRBJ1-2, with TRBD1 matching 8 bases. V trimming: 4 bases; J trimming: 5 bases; junction bases outside the gene matches: 6. This CDR3 is built from 14 residues. Germline V gene lookup returns CDR1 MGHRA and CDR2 YSYEKL. CDR3 sequence reads: CASSLRTGPYGYTF. CDR3 DNA sequence: TGCGCCAGCAGCCTCCGGACAGGGCCGTATGGCTACACCTTC.

The V call is TRBV9, the J call TRBJ1-1, with a tentative D call TRBD1 (6 bases). Deletions cut 0 bases from V and 6 bases from J, with 12 bases between. Germline values: CDR1 SGDLS, CDR2 YYNGEE. The CDR3 is made up of 14 amino acids. CDR3 sequence reads: CASSVVGGVAEAFF. Here the CDR3 DNA reads TGTGCCAGCAGCGTAGTAGGGGGTGTGGCTGAAGCTTTCTTT.

The V and J genes are TRBV20-1 and TRBJ1-5; TRBD1 agrees at 8 bases. Germline V gives CDR1 DFQATT, CDR2 SNEGSKA (reference sequence). This CDR3 has 14 residues. J lost 3 bases, V lost 3 bases, and 4 bases had no gene match. CDR3 coding DNA: TGCAGTGCTAGTGTCAGGGGGCTCAATCAGCCCCAGCATTTT. This gives the protein CSASVRGLNQPQHF.

The chain joins TRBV5-1 to TRBJ2-2; a possible D gene is TRBD1 (5 bases). V was shortened by 4 bases and J by 1 base, with 11 bases between the two germline ends. This CDR3 is 15 amino acids long. CDR1 SGHRS and CDR2 YFSETQ come from the germline V gene. CDR3 loop: CASSAGLENTGELFF. The CDR3 DNA is TGCGCCAGCAGCGCAGGGTTGGAGAACACCGGGGAGCTGTTTTTT.

The rearrangement links TRBV6-2 or TRBV6-3 to TRBJ1-6; 9 nucleotides match TRBD1. V was pared by 5 bases and J by 8 bases, with 10 bases of the junction left unmatched. The germline CDR1 and CDR2 sequences are MNHEY and SVGEGT. The CDR3 runs 16 residues. For the CDR3, the DNA is TGTGCCAGCAGTCTACTGGGACAGGGAGGACATTCACCCCTCCACTTT. Translated: CASSLLGQGGHSPLHF.

J is TRBJ2-6 and V is TRBV7-2; maybe TRBD2 (6 bases). CDR1 and CDR2 from the germline V gene are SGHTA and FQGNSA. With 5 bases removed from V and 2 bases from J, the gap between germline ends came to 13 bases. The CDR3 consists of 16 residues. CDR3 residues: CASSLDPGAGANVLTF. CDR3 in DNA: TGTGCCAGCAGCCTCGACCCGGGAGCTGGGGCCAACGTCCTGACTTTC. The complete variable domain, with remaining parts taken from reference TRBV7-2 and TRBJ2-6, reads GAGVSQSPSNKVTEKGKDVELRCDPISGHTALYWYRQSLGQGLEFLIYFQGNSAPDKSGLPSDRFSAERTGGSVSTLTIQRTQQEDSAVYLCASSLDPGAGANVLTFGAGSRLTVL.

The chain couples TRBV6-5 to TRBJ2-7, with unresolved D. Germline loops: CDR1 MNHEY, CDR2 SVGAGI. Trimming took 6 bases from V and 2 from J, leaving 17 bases between them. This CDR3 is 15 amino acids long. The DNA for the CDR3 is TGTGCCAGCAGCCCAACCGCCTCAGGCACCTACGAGCAGTACTTC. Its translation: CASSPTASGTYEQYF.

The V and J genes are TRBV7-6 and TRBJ1-2; maybe TRBD1 (6 bases). Looked up from germline, CDR1 is SGHVS and CDR2 is FNYEAQ. The ends were cut back, 3 bases at V and 2 bases at J, with 13 bases in the middle. The CDR3 consists of 15 residues. CDR3 bases: TGTGCCAGCAGCTTCTCTTCGACAGGAAACTATGGCTACACCTTC. Its translation is CASSFSSTGNYGYTF.

The chain carries TRBV19 and TRBJ2-7, with TRBD1 identical over 8 bases. The germline V gene encodes CDR1 LNHDA and CDR2 SQIVND (reference sequence). V lost 1 base to trimming and J lost 3 bases; unmatched junction nucleotides: 14. There are 18 residues in the CDR3. CDR3 DNA sequence: TGTGCCAGTAGTATAGGAGGCCGGGACAGGCGATCAAGCTACGAGCAGTACTTC. Translating gives CASSIGGRDRRSSYEQYF.

This chain joins TRBV15 and TRBJ2-7, with 7 bases identical to TRBD2. Per the germline V gene, CDR1 is LNHNV and CDR2 is YYDKDF (reference sequence). With 0 bases clipped from V and 4 bases from J, the junction kept 9 bases outside the gene matches. This CDR3 comprises 16 residues. CDR3 DNA sequence: TGTGCCACCAGCAGAGATCGGGGGACTAACCGATACGAGCAGTACTTC. As protein: CATSRDRGTNRYEQYF.

Worth noting for this clone: Mismatch with germline at one junction end may stem from a read error. This rearrangement joins TRBV7-7 to TRBJ1-5; D gene unclear. In germline, CDR1 is SSHAT, CDR2 FNYEAQ (reference sequence). This CDR3 has 20 residues. The CDR3 region has the DNA TGTGCTAGCAGCGCTAAAGCGGGGAGACAACCCTGGGATAGCAATCAGCCCCAGCATTTT. It translates to CASSAKAGRQPWDSNQPQHF.

The gene calls are TRBV3-1 (or the pseudogene TRBV3-2) and TRBJ2-3, with TRBD2 identical over 7 bases. This CDR3 is built from 16 residues. The germline gives CDR1 LGHDT, CDR2 YNNKEL (reference sequence). J was trimmed by 4 bases and V by 5 bases; bases with no gene match: 12. In DNA form, the CDR3 reads TGTGCCAGCAGCACAAAGGCCTATGCGGGGGCAGATACGCAGTATTTT. Protein product: CASSTKAYAGADTQYF.

This rearrangement joins TRBV14 to TRBJ1-6; TRBD1 matches 9 bases. Unmatched junction bases numbered 10, after V lost 3 bases and J lost 7 bases. The CDR3 contains 17 residues. Germline assignment: CDR1 SGHDN and CDR2 FVKESK. The CDR3 spells CASSQGQGTRRNSPLHF. The CDR3 DNA reads as TGTGCCAGCAGCCAGGGACAGGGCACAAGAAGGAATTCACCCCTCCACTTT.

The DNA for the CDR3 is TGTGCCAGCAGCTTACAGTCGAACACTGAAGCTTTCTTT. Translated: CASSLQSNTEAFF. The gene calls are TRBV7-2 and TRBJ1-1, with no clear D. Trimming took off 2 bases at V and 1 base at J, with 5 bases between the two ends. The germline CDR1 and CDR2 sequences are SGHTA and FQGNSA. CDR3 size: 13 residues.